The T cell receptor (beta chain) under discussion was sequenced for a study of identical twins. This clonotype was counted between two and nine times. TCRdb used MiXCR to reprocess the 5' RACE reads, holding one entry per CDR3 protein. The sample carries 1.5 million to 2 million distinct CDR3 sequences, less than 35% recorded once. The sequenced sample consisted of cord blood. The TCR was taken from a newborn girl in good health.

The CDR3 sequence is CASSLQTDLNTEAFF. In DNA, the CDR3 is TGTGCCAGCAGCTTACAGACAGATTTGAACACTGAAGCTTTCTTT. V and J are TRBV7-6 and TRBJ1-1; D is perhaps TRBD1 (5 bases). Germline CDR1 and CDR2: SGHVS and FNYEAQ. CDR3 length equals 15 residues. Trimming removed 2 bases from V and 0 bases from J, with 10 bases in between. Full variable domain (outside the CDR3, taken from reference TRBV7-6 and TRBJ1-1): GAGVSQSPRYKVTKRGQDVALRCDPISGHVSLYWYRQALGQGPEFLTYFNYEAQQDKSGLPNDRFSAERPEGSISTLTIQRTEQRDSAMYRCASSLQTDLNTEAFFGQGTRLTVV.